The rows below give T cell receptor beta chains drawn from one sample of a study of molecular identifiers for immune sequencing clone quantification. TCRdb re-called the PCR reads through MiXCR, storing one row per CDR3 protein. Among 85,000 to 90,000 distinct CDR3 sequences listed, around 25% were seen once. The sample was naive CD8+ T cells from blood, with Jurkat cell RNA spiked in. These TCRs come from a human donor in good health. Some libraries in this study had Jurkat cell RNA spiked in. Each CDR3 is given with its conserved first and last residue. The D gene is left open where the match is weak. Not all rows give a size; the values are once, few, many and, for expanded clones, a class.

clone_size	j_call	v_call	d_call	cdr3_nt	cdr3_aa
many	TRBJ1-1	TRBV5-6	NA	TGTGCCAGCAGCTTGGGGGGGTTCAACACTGAAGCTTTCTTT	CASSLGGFNTEAFF
many	TRBJ2-3	TRBV4-1	TRBD2	TGCGCCAGCAGCCAGGGTACTAGCGCGCGGTTCACAGATACGCAGTATTTT	CASSQGTSARFTDTQYF
NA	TRBJ2-3	TRBV5-1	NA	TGCGCCAGCAGCTTGCCCGGTCTACGGGGGGCAACAGATACGCAGTATTTT	CASSLPGLRGATDTQYF
NA	TRBJ2-1	TRBV19	TRBD2	TGTGCCAGTAGTGGTAGCGGGAGGGCCCTCAATGAGCAGTTCTTC	CASSGSGRALNEQFF
many	TRBJ2-3	TRBV6-2/TRBV6-3	TRBD2	TGTGCCAGTAGTTATAGCGGGGGCACAGATACGCAGTATTTT	CASSYSGGTDTQYF
few	TRBJ1-3	TRBV28	NA	TGTGCCACCACCATCGGGGGGCTCCGCTCTGGAAACACCATATATTTT	CATTIGGLRSGNTIYF
few	TRBJ1-2	TRBV20-1	NA	TGCAGTGCTAGAGATAATTATGGCTACACCTTC	CSARDNYGYTF
medium-sized	TRBJ2-3	TRBV29-1	NA	TGCAGCGTTGAACCCGCTTTTGATACGCAGTATTTT	CSVEPAFDTQYF
few	TRBJ2-7	TRBV13	TRBD2	TGTGCCAGCAGCATCGCTAGCGGGAGGACAGACGAGCAGTACTTC	CASSIASGRTDEQYF
many	TRBJ2-5	TRBV7-9	NA	TGTGCCAGCGAGTCGATAAGGGGACAAGAGACCCAGTACTTC	CASESIRGQETQYF
NA	TRBJ1-1	TRBV15	TRBD1	TGTGCCACCAGCGAGACAGGGCTCGAGTACACTGAAGCTTTCTTT	CATSETGLEYTEAFF
many	TRBJ2-7	TRBV6-5	NA	TGTGCCAGCTGTCTGGGGCGATCCTACGAGCAGTACTTC	CASCLGRSYEQYF
NA	TRBJ2-5	TRBV11-2	NA	TGTGCCAGCAGCTTCGATCAAGAGACCCAGTACTTC	CASSFDQETQYF
few	TRBJ2-2	TRBV7-9	NA	TGTGCCAGCAGACCAGGCCCGGCCGGGGAGCTGTTTTTT	CASRPGPAGELFF
NA	TRBJ2-3	TRBV7-3	NA	TGTGCCAGCGGCTCACACGACGGGGATACGCAGTATTTT	CASGSHDGDTQYF
once	TRBJ2-7	TRBV20-1	NA	TGCAGTGCTAGAGATGTCAGGTACGAGCGGTACTTC	CSARDVRYERYF
many	TRBJ2-7	TRBV4-3	NA	TGCGCCAGCAGCCGTGGACTCCAGGGGTCCTCCTACGAGCAGTACTTC	CASSRGLQGSSYEQYF
NA	TRBJ2-3	TRBV11-2	NA	TGTGCCAGCAGCTTAGAGTCAGTTCCCGCAGATACGCAGTATTTT	CASSLESVPADTQYF
few	TRBJ2-7	TRBV7-9	NA	TGTGCCAGCAGCTGGCAGCAAACCTACGAGCAGTACTTC	CASSWQQTYEQYF
NA	TRBJ1-2	TRBV4-3	NA	TGCGCCAGCAGCCAAGATGTTGGAGGCGGTAACTATGGCTACACCTTC	CASSQDVGGGNYGYTF
few	TRBJ2-3	TRBV20-1	TRBD1	TGCAGTGCTGGCTCCCCGGGACAGGGAAGCCCAGATACGCAGTATTTT	CSAGSPGQGSPDTQYF
many	TRBJ2-3	TRBV15	NA	TGTGCCACCAGCAGGGGGACTGCAACGACTAGCACAGATACGCAGTATTTT	CATSRGTATTSTDTQYF
many	TRBJ2-7	TRBV7-9	TRBD1	TGTGCCAGCAGCTTAGCGGGACAGACCTACGAGCAGTACTTC	CASSLAGQTYEQYF
many	TRBJ2-5	TRBV7-9	NA	TGTGCCAGCAGCTTTCAGGGACACGAGACCCAGTACTTC	CASSFQGHETQYF
many	TRBJ2-7	TRBV27	NA	TGTGCCAGCAGAGAATTGTATGATTGGGGCTCCGAGCAGTACTTC	CASRELYDWGSEQYF
many	TRBJ2-7	TRBV20-1	TRBD1	TGCAGTGCTAGCGGGACAGATGACTACGAGCAGTACTTC	CSASGTDDYEQYF
few	TRBJ2-7	TRBV5-1	NA	TGCGCCAGCAGCTTTGCAGGGGCAGTCTACGAGCAGTACTTC	CASSFAGAVYEQYF
few	TRBJ2-6	TRBV24-1	NA	TGTGCCACCAGTGGCGTGGTTGAGGACGCCTTCTCTGGGGCCAACGTCCTGACTTTC	CATSGVVEDAFSGANVLTF
many	TRBJ2-7	TRBV20-1	NA	TGCAGTGCTCTTCAGGATTCGGGCTACGAGCAGTACTTC	CSALQDSGYEQYF
NA	TRBJ2-5	TRBV12-5	NA	TGTGCTAGTGGTATCGGGGTGGGGGAGACCCAGTACTTC	CASGIGVGETQYF
NA	TRBJ2-7	TRBV7-7	NA	TGTGCTAGCAGCTTAGAGGTAACCTATGAGCAGTACTTC	CASSLEVTYEQYF
NA	TRBJ2-2	TRBV12-3/TRBV12-4	NA	TGTGCCAGCAGTCCCCAGGGTTCCGGGGAGCTGTTTTTT	CASSPQGSGELFF
many	TRBJ1-5	TRBV30	TRBD1	TGTGCCTGGAGTGAACAGGGGAATCAGCCCCAGCATTTT	CAWSEQGNQPQHF
many	TRBJ2-3	TRBV10-3	NA	TGTGCCATCGTAGACGGGGAACGGTATACGCAGTATTTT	CAIVDGERYTQYF